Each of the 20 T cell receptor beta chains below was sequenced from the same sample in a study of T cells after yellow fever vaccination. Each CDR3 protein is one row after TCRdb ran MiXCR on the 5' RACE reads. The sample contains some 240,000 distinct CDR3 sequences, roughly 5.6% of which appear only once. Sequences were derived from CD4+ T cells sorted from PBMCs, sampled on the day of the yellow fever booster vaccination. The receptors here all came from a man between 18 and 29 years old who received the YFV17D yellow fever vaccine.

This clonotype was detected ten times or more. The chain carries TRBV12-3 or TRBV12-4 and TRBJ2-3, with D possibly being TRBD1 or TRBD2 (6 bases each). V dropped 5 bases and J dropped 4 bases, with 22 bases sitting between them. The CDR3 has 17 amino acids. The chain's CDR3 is CASSGGPGGRGADTQYF. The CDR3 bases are TGTGCCAGCAGTGGGGGTCCCGGGGGCCGCGGAGCAGATACGCAGTATTTT.

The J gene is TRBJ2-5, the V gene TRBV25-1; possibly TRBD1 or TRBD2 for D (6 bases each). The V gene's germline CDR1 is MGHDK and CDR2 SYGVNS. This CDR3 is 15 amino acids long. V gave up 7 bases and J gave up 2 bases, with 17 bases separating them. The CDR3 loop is CASTLTRGPQETQYF. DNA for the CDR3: TGTGCCAGCACACTCACCCGGGGGCCTCAAGAGACCCAGTACTTC.

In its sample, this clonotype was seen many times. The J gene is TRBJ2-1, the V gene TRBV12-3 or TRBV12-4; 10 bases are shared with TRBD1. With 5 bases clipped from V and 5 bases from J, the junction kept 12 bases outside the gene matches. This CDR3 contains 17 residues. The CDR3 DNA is TGTGCCAGCAGTCCGGGACAGGGGCTGAACAGAAACAATGAGCAGTTCTTC. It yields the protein CASSPGQGLNRNNEQFF.

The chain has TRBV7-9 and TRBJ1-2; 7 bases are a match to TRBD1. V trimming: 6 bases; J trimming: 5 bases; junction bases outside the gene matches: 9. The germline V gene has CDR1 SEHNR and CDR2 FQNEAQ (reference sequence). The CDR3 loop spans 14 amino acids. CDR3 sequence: CASRNSGTVYGYTF. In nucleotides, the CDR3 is TGTGCCAGCAGGAACTCCGGGACAGTTTATGGCTACACCTTC.

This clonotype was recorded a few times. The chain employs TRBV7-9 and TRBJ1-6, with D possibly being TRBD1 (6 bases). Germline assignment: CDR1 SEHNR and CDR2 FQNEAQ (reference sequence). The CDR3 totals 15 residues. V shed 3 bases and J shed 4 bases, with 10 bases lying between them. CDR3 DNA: TGTGCCAGCAGCTTTTCGGGGGCATATAATTCACCCCTCCACTTT. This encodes CASSFSGAYNSPLHF.

CDR3 nucleotide sequence: TGTGCCAGCTCACCAATCCAAGACAGCTCTTCTGGGGCCAACGTCCTGACTTTC. Translating it yields CASSPIQDSSSGANVLTF. V is TRBV18 and J is TRBJ2-6, with D maybe TRBD1 (5 bases). CDR1 and CDR2 from the germline V gene are KGHSH and LQKENI. The CDR3 spans 18 residues. V was trimmed by 2 bases and J by 1 base, leaving 15 bases between them. Using reference TRBV18 and TRBJ2-6 for the parts outside the CDR3, the full variable domain is NAGVMQNPRHLVRRRGQEARLRCSPMKGHSHVYWYRQLPEEGLKFMVYLQKENIIDESGMPKERFSAEFPKEGPSILRIQQVVRGDSAAYFCASSPIQDSSSGANVLTFGAGSRLTVL.

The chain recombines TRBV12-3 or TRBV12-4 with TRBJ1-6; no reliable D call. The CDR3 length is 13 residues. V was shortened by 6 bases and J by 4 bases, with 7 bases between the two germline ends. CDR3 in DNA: TGTGCCAGCAGCCTCGAATATAATTCACCCCTCCACTTT. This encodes CASSLEYNSPLHF.

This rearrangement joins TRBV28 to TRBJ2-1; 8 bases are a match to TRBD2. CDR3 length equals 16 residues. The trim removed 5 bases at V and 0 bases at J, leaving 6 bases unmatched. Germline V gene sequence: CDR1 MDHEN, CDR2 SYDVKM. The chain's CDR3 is CASSEVAGSSYNEQFF. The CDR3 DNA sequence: TGTGCCAGCAGTGAGGTAGCGGGGAGCTCCTACAATGAGCAGTTCTTC. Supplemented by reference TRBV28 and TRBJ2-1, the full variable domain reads DVKVTQSSRYLVKRTGEKVFLECVQDMDHENMFWYRQDPGLGLRLIYFSYDVKMKEKGDIPEGYSVSREKKERFSLILESASTNQTSMYLCASSEVAGSSYNEQFFGPGTRLTVL.

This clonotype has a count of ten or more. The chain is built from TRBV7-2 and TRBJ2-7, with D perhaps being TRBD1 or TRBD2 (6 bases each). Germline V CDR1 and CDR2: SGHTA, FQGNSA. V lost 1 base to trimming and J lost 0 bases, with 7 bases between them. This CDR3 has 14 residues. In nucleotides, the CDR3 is TGTGCCAGCAGCTTAGGGGGGGCCTCCTACGAGCAGTACTTC. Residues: CASSLGGASYEQYF. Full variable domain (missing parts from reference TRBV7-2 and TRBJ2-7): GAGVSQSPSNKVTEKGKDVELRCDPISGHTALYWYRQSLGQGLEFLIYFQGNSAPDKSGLPSDRFSAERTGGSVSTLTIQRTQQEDSAVYLCASSLGGASYEQYFGPGTRLTVT.

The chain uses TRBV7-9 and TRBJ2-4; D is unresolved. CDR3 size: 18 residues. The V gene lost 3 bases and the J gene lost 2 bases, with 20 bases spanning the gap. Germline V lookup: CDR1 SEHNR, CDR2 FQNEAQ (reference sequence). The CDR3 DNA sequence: TGTGCCAGCAGCTTTAGCCCGATAAACAGCCTTTCCAAAAACATTCAGTACTTC. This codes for CASSFSPINSLSKNIQYF. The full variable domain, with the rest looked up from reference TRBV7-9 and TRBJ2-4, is DTGVSQNPRHKITKRGQNVTFRCDPISEHNRLYWYRQTLGQGPEFLTYFQNEAQLEKSRLLSDRFSAERPKGSFSTLEIQRTEQGDSAMYLCASSFSPINSLSKNIQYFGAGTRLSVL.

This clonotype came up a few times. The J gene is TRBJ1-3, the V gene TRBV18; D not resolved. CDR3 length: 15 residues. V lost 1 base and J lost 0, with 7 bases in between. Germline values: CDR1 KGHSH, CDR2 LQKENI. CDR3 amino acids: CASSPQLTSGNTIYF. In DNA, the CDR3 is TGTGCCAGCTCACCACAGTTAACCTCTGGAAACACCATATATTTT. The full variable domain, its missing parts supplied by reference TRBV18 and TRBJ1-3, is NAGVMQNPRHLVRRRGQEARLRCSPMKGHSHVYWYRQLPEEGLKFMVYLQKENIIDESGMPKERFSAEFPKEGPSILRIQQVVRGDSAAYFCASSPQLTSGNTIYFGEGSWLTVV.

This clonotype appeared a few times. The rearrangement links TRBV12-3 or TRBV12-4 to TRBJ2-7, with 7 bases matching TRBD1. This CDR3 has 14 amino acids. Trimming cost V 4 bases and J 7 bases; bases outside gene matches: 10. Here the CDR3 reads CASSSRQGTGEQYF. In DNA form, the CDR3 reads TGTGCCAGCAGTTCCAGACAGGGAACGGGGGAGCAGTACTTC.

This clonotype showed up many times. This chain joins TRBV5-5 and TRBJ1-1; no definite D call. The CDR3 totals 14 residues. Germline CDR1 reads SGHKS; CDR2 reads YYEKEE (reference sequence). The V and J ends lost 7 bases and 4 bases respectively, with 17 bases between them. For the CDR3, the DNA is TGTGCCAGCCTTTTAGGCCAGTGGACCACTGAAGCTTTCTTT. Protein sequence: CASLLGQWTTEAFF.

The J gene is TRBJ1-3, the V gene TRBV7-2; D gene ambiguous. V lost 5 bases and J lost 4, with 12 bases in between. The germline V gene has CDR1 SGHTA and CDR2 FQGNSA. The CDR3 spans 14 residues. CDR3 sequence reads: CASSHPGEGNTIYF. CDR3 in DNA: TGTGCCAGCAGCCATCCCGGGGAAGGAAACACCATATATTTT.

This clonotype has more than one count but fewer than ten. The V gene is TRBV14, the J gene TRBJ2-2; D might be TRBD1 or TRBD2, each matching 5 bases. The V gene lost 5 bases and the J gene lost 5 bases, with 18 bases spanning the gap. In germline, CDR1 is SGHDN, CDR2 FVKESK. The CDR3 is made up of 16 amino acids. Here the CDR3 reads CASSSWGTSGTGELFF. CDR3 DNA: TGTGCCAGCAGCTCGTGGGGGACCTCCGGGACCGGGGAGCTGTTTTTT. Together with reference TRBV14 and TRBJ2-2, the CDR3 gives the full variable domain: EAGVTQFPSHSVIEKGQTVTLRCDPISGHDNLYWYRRVMGKEIKFLLHFVKESKQDESGMPNNRFLAERTGGTYSTLKVQPAELEDSGVYFCASSSWGTSGTGELFFGEGSRLTVL.

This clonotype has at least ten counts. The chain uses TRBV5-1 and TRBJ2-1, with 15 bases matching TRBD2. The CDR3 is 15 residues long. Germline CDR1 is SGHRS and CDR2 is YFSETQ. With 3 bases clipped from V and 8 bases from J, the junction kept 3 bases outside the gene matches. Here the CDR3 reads CASSSGLAGGYEQFF. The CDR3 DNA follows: TGCGCCAGCAGCTCGGGACTAGCGGGGGGTTATGAGCAGTTCTTC.

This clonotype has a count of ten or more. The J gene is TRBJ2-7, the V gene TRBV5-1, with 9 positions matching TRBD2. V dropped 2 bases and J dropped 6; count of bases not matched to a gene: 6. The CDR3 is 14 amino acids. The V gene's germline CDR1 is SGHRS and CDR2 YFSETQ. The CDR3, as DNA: TGCGCCAGCAGCTTTTCCCAAGCGGGGGGCGAGCAGTACTTC. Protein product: CASSFSQAGGEQYF.

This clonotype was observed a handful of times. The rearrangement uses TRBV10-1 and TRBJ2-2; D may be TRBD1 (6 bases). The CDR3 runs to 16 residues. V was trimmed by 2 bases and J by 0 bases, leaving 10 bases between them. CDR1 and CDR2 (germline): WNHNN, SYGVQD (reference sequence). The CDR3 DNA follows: TGCGCCAGCAGTGAGGGGACAACAACGAACACCGGGGAGCTGTTTTTT. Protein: CASSEGTTTNTGELFF.

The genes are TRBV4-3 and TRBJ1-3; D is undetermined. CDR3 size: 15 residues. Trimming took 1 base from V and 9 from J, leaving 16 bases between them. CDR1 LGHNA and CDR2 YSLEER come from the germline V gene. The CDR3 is CASSQVRAAQTTIYF. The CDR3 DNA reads TGCGCCAGCAGCCAAGTTAGGGCAGCCCAGACCACCATATATTTT.

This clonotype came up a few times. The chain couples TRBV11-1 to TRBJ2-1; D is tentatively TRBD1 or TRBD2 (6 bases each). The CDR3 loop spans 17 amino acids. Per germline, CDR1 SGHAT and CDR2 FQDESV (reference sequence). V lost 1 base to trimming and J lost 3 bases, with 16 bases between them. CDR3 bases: TGTGCCAGCAGCTTAGGGCTGGACGGGGGCCGCTACAATGAGCAGTTCTTC. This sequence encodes CASSLGLDGGRYNEQFF.